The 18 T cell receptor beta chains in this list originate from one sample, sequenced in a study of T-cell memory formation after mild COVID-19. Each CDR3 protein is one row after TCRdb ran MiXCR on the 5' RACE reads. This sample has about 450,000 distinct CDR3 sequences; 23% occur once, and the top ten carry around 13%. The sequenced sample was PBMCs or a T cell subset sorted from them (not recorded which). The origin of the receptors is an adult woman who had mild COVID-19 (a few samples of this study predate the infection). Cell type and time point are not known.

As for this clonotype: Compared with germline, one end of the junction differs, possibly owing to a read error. The CDR3 reads CASSATVQETKYF. CDR3 nucleotide sequence: TGTGCCAGCTCAGCGACAGTCCAAGAGACCAAGTACTTC. This chain uses TRBV18 with TRBJ2-5, with D tentatively TRBD1 (5 bases). In germline, CDR1 is KGHSH, CDR2 LQKENI. CDR3 length equals 13 residues.

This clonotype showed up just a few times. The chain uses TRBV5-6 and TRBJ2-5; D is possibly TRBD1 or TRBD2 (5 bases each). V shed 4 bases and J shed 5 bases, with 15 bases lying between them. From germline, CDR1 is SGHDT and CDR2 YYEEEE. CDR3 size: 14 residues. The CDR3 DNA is TGTGCCAGCAGCAAGGGACGGGGCGGCGAGACCCAGTACTTC. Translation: CASSKGRGGETQYF.

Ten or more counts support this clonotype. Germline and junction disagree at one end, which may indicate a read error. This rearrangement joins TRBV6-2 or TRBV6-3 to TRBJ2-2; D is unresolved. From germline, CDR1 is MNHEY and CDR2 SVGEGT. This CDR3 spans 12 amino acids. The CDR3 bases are TGTGCCAGCAGCTACTCTACCGGGGAGCTGTTTTTT. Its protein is CASSYSTGELFF.

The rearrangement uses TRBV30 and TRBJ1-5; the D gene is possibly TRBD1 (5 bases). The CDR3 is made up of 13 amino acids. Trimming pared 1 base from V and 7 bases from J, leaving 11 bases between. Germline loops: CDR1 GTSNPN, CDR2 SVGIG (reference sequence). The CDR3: CAWSGWGYQPQHF. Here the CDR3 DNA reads TGTGCCTGGAGTGGATGGGGGTACCAGCCCCAGCATTTT. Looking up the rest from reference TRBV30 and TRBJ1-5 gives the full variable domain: SQTIHQWPATLVQPVGSPLSLECTVEGTSNPNLYWYRQAAGRGLQLLFYSVGIGQISSEVPQNLSASRPQDRQFILSSKKLLLSDSGFYLCAWSGWGYQPQHFGDGTRLSIL.

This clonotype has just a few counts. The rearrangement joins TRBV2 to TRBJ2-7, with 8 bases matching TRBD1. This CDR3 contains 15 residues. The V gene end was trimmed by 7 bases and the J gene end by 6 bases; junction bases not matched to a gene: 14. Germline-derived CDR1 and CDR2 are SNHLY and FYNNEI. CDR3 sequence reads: CASTKDAGTGTEQYF. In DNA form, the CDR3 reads TGTGCCAGCACTAAAGATGCCGGGACAGGAACCGAGCAGTACTTC.

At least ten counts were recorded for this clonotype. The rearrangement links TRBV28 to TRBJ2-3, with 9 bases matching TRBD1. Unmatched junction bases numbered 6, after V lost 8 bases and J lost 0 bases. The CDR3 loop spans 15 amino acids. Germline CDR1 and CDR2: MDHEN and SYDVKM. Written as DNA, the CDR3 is TGTGCCAGCCGAGGACAGGGGCCAAGCACAGATACGCAGTATTTT. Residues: CASRGQGPSTDTQYF.

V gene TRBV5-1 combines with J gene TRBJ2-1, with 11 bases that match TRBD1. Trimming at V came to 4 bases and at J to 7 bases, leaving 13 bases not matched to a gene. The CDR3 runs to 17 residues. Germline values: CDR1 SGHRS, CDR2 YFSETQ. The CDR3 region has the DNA TGCGCCAGCAGCAGGACTTCCGGGACAGGGGGAGGTAATGAGCAGTTCTTC. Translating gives CASSRTSGTGGGNEQFF.

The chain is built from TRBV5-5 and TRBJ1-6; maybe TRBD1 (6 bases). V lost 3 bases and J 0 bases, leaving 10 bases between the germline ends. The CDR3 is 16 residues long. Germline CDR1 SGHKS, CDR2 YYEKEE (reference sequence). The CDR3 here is CASSSRGSSYNSPLHF. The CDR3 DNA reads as TGTGCCAGCAGCTCCAGGGGAAGCTCCTATAATTCACCCCTCCACTTT.

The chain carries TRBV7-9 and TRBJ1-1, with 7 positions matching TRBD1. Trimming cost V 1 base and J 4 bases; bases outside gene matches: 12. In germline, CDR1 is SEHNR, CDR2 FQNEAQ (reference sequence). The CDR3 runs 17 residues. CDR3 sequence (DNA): TGTGCCAGCAGCTTAGAGCCTTCTACAGGGGAGGGCACTGAAGCTTTCTTT. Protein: CASSLEPSTGEGTEAFF.

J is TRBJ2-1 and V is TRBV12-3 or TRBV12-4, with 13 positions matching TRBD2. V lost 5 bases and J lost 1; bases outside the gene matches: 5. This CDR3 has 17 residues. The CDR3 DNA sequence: TGTGCCAGCAGTGCAGGGACTAGCGGGGTGTCCTACAATGAGCAGTTCTTC. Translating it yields CASSAGTSGVSYNEQFF.

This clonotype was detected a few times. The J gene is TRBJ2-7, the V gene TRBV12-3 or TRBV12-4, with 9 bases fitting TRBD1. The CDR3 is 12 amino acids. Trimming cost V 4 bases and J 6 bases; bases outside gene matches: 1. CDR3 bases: TGTGCCAGCAGTTGGACAGGGGCCGAGCAGTACTTC. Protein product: CASSWTGAEQYF.

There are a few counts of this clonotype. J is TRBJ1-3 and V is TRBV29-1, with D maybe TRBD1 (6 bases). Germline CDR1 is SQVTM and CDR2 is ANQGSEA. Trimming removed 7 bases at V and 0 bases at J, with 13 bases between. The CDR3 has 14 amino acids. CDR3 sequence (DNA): TGCAGCGCCGGGGGAGGGGGCTCTGGAAACACCATATATTTT. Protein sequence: CSAGGGGSGNTIYF.

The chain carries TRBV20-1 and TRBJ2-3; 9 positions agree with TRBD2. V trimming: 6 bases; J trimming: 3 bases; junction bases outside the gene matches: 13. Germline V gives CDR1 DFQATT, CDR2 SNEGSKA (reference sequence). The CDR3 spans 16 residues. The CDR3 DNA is TGCAGTGCCATCCCCCACGGACTAGCGTATACAGATACGCAGTATTTT. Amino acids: CSAIPHGLAYTDTQYF.

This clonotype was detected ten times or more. CDR3 loop: CASSPDSLNYGYTF. The CDR3 DNA follows: TGTGCCAGCAGCCCCGACAGCCTTAACTATGGCTACACCTTC. The chain combines TRBV7-9 with TRBJ1-2, with D maybe TRBD1 (5 bases). The CDR3 loop spans 14 amino acids. The V end lost 5 bases, the J end lost 1 base, and 11 bases lay between the germline ends. The germline gives CDR1 SEHNR, CDR2 FQNEAQ (reference sequence).

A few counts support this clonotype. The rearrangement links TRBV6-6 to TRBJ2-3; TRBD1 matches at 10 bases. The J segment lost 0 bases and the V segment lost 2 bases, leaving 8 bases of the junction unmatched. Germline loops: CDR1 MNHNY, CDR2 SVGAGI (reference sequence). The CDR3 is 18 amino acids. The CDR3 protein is CASSYGQGVLSSTDTQYF. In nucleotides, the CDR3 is TGTGCCAGCAGTTACGGACAGGGGGTACTTTCTAGCACAGATACGCAGTATTTT.

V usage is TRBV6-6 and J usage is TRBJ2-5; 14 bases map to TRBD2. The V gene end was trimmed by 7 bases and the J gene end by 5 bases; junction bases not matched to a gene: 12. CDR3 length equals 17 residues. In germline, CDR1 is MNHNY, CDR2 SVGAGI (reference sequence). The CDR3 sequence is CASNLISTSGREETQYF. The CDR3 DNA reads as TGTGCCAGCAACCTTATTTCGACTAGCGGGAGGGAGGAGACCCAGTACTTC.

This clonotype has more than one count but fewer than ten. CDR3 nucleotide sequence: TGTGCCAGCAGTTACAACTTCAAGAGTGAAGCTTTCTTT. Residues: CASSYNFKSEAFF. The chain is built from TRBV6-2 or TRBV6-3 and TRBJ1-1; no definite D call. V was trimmed by 2 bases and J by 7 bases, leaving 11 bases between them. Germline V gives CDR1 MNHEY, CDR2 SVGEGT. CDR3 length equals 13 residues.

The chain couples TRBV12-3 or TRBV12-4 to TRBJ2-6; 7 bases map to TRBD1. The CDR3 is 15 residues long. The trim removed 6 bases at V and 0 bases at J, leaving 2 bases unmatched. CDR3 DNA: TGTGCCAGCAGGACAGGGAGCTCTGGGGCCAACGTCCTGACTTTC. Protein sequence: CASRTGSSGANVLTF.